Presented here are 29 T cell receptor beta chains from one specimen sequenced in a study of shared clonotypes between healthy human individuals. Clones were read by immunoSEQ multiplex PCR, and TCRdb kept only the in-frame ones, dropping some. Here the sample spans some 1 million clones, around 74% being singletons. The sample taken for sequencing was memory CD4+ T cells sorted from blood. The subset is: CD45RA-negative fraction. The source is a man aged 18 to 35 in good health.

The chain links TRBV27 to TRBJ2-6, with D maybe TRBD1 (9 bases). Per germline, CDR1 MNHEY and CDR2 SMNVEV (reference sequence). V lost 6 bases to trimming and J lost 4 bases, with 25 bases between them. The CDR3 sequence is 19 residues long. Here the CDR3 reads CASRYLRGDRVVGANVLTF. The CDR3 coding sequence is TGTGCCAGCAGATACCTGCGGGGGGACAGGGTCGTGGGGGCCAACGTCCTGACTTTC.

This clone was observed at least ten times. The chain uses TRBV5-1 and TRBJ2-7; TRBD1 is a possible D gene (6 bases). V dropped 5 bases and J dropped 1 base, with 13 bases sitting between them. Germline CDR1 is SGHRS and CDR2 is YFSETQ. CDR3 size: 14 residues. In DNA form, the CDR3 reads TGCGCCAGCAGACTTATGGACAGTTCCTACGAGCAGTACTTC. Translated: CASRLMDSSYEQYF.

The chain joins TRBV7-9 to TRBJ2-7; D gene uncertain. V gave up 1 base and J gave up 4 bases, with 8 bases separating them. This CDR3 has 13 residues. CDR1 is SEHNR and CDR2 is FQNEAQ in the germline V gene (reference sequence). DNA for the CDR3: TGTGCCAGCAGCTTAGATCTAGAGTACGAGCAGTACTTC. Encoded protein: CASSLDLEYEQYF.

The chain has TRBV5-8 and TRBJ1-5, with D uncertain. This CDR3 contains 17 residues. Looked up from germline, CDR1 is SGHTS and CDR2 is YDEGEE. V was clipped by 0 bases and J by 0 bases, with 13 bases between them. DNA for the CDR3: TGTGCCAGCAGCTTGGAGGTCGGGTTTAATAGCAATCAGCCCCAGCATTTT. Protein sequence: CASSLEVGFNSNQPQHF.

The rearrangement uses TRBV6-1 and TRBJ2-2, with TRBD2 matching over 9 bases. V lost 6 bases and J lost 6; bases outside the gene matches: 8. This CDR3 comprises 15 residues. CDR1 is MNHNS and CDR2 is SASEGT in the germline V gene. The CDR3 nucleotides are TGTGCCAGCAGGACTAGCGGACCAGCCCCCGGGGAGCTGTTTTTT. Translation gives CASRTSGPAPGELFF.

This clone appeared a few times. The chain recombines TRBV7-9 with TRBJ2-2; 14 nucleotides line up with TRBD2. CDR3 length equals 18 residues. J lost 1 base, V lost 5 bases, and 6 bases had no gene match. Germline V gives CDR1 SEHNR, CDR2 FQNEAQ (reference sequence). The CDR3: CASSPTSGRVLNTGELFF. Written as DNA, the CDR3 is TGTGCCAGCAGCCCGACTAGCGGGAGGGTATTGAACACCGGGGAGCTGTTTTTT.

The chain combines TRBV7-2 with TRBJ1-2; the D is unclear. The CDR3 has 13 amino acids. V was trimmed by 3 bases and J by 2 bases, leaving 7 bases between them. Germline V lookup: CDR1 SGHTA, CDR2 FQGNSA. The CDR3 bases are TGTGCCAGCAGCTTTTATCTGAACTATGGCTACACCTTC. Protein: CASSFYLNYGYTF.

The rearrangement joins TRBV10-2 to TRBJ2-3; 8 bases agree with TRBD2. This CDR3 is built from 16 residues. The junction had 9 bases not matched to a gene; V was cut back by 4 bases and J by 3 bases. In germline, CDR1 is WSHSY, CDR2 SAAADI. The CDR3: CASSVSGGRSTDTQYF. CDR3 DNA: TGCGCCAGCAGTGTGTCGGGAGGGCGATCGACAGATACGCAGTATTTT.

The J gene is TRBJ1-2, the V gene TRBV6-5; TRBD1 aligns across 8 bases. Germline trimming cut 2 bases from V and 8 bases from J; bases unmatched to any gene: 7. Germline lookup yields CDR1 MNHEY and CDR2 SVGAGI. The length of the CDR3 is 14 residues. CDR3 bases: TGTGCCAGCAGTTACCAGGACAGGGTGGGAGGCTACACCTTC. As protein: CASSYQDRVGGYTF.

The J gene is TRBJ2-6, the V gene TRBV7-9, with D tentatively TRBD1 (5 bases). V was cut by 4 bases and J by 0 bases, with 19 bases left in between. Per germline, CDR1 SEHNR and CDR2 FQNEAQ (reference sequence). The CDR3 covers 19 residues. The CDR3 region is CASSSQSGRVSSGANVLTF. For the CDR3, the DNA is TGTGCCAGCAGCTCTCAGTCCGGCAGGGTGAGCTCTGGGGCCAACGTCCTGACTTTC.

This clone was observed once. V and J are TRBV4-2 and TRBJ1-1; possible D gene TRBD1, 6 bases. V was trimmed by 0 bases and J by 2 bases, leaving 13 bases between them. Germline lookup yields CDR1 LGHNA and CDR2 YNFKEQ. The length of the CDR3 is 16 residues. This chain's CDR3 is CASSQDVRGINTEAFF. The CDR3 DNA reads TGTGCCAGCAGCCAAGATGTTAGGGGGATAAACACTGAAGCTTTCTTT.

J is TRBJ2-3 and V is TRBV5-6; the match to TRBD1 covers 12 bases. Germline V gene sequence: CDR1 SGHDT, CDR2 YYEEEE. The CDR3 sequence is 15 residues long. Trimming removed 3 bases from V and 2 bases from J; junction bases left unmatched: 1. The CDR3 bases are TGTGCCAGCAGCTGGGGACAGGGGGCCACAGATACGCAGTATTTT. It yields the protein CASSWGQGATDTQYF.

The gene calls are TRBV2 and TRBJ2-3; a weak D match, TRBD2 (6 bases). The CDR3 has 14 amino acids. The ends were cut back, 8 bases at V and 6 bases at J, with 18 bases in the middle. The germline V gene has CDR1 SNHLY and CDR2 FYNNEI. The CDR3 sequence: CASGRTSPLDTQYF. As DNA, the CDR3 is TGTGCCAGCGGGAGAACTAGCCCCCTGGATACGCAGTATTTT.

Regarding this clone: This CDR3 is missing its conserved last phenylalanine or tryptophan, likely due to a read error. The chain is built from TRBV6-1 and TRBJ1-2; TRBD1 is a possible D gene (6 bases). Per the germline V gene, CDR1 is MNHNS and CDR2 is SASEGT. This CDR3 has 13 amino acids. Trimming shortened V by 6 bases and J by 10 bases, and 18 bases separated the two germline ends. The CDR3 spells CASRRQVPTDYTY. CDR3 bases: TGTGCCAGCAGGAGACAGGTTCCTACTGACTACACCTAC.

The CDR3 is CASRPGTTTNTGELFF. The CDR3 DNA reads TGTGCCAGCAGGCCCGGGACAACTACGAACACCGGGGAGCTGTTTTTT. This chain links TRBV2 with TRBJ2-2, with D possibly matching TRBD1 (6 bases). V dropped 6 bases and J dropped 0 bases, with 14 bases sitting between them. The CDR3 extends over 16 amino acids. Looked up from germline, CDR1 is SNHLY and CDR2 is FYNNEI. Together with reference TRBV2 and TRBJ2-2, the CDR3 gives the full variable domain: EPEVTQTPSHQVTQMGQEVILRCVPISNHLYFYWYRQILGQKVEFLVSFYNNEISEKSEIFDDQFSVERPDGSNFTLKIRSTKLEDSAMYFCASRPGTTTNTGELFFGEGSRLTVL.

V usage is TRBV4-1 and J usage is TRBJ2-7; 11 nucleotides match TRBD2. The trim removed 4 bases at V and 0 bases at J, leaving 5 bases unmatched. The CDR3 is 16 amino acids. Germline CDR1 and CDR2: MGHRA and YSYEKL. CDR3 sequence: CASSPGLAGFSYEQYF. Here the CDR3 DNA reads TGCGCCAGCAGCCCCGGACTAGCGGGCTTCTCCTACGAGCAGTACTTC.

The CDR3 DNA is TGTGCCAGCAGTTACTCGACGGGGGGGTTCTATGGCTACACCTTC. This sequence encodes CASSYSTGGFYGYTF. The J gene is TRBJ1-2, the V gene TRBV6-5; D possibly corresponds to TRBD1 (5 bases). CDR1 is MNHEY, CDR2 SVGAGI, per germline. The CDR3 is 15 amino acids. Trimming left V 0 bases short and J 4 bases short, with 12 bases between.

Of note for this clone: Being one base from a much bigger clone, this may be a read error. The chain couples TRBV28 to TRBJ1-1; no clear D gene. With 8 bases removed from V and 1 base from J, the gap between germline ends came to 5 bases. CDR1 is MDHEN and CDR2 is SYDVKM in the germline V gene. The CDR3 is 11 amino acids. CDR3 in DNA: TGTGCCAGCGGGAAGAACACTGAAGCTTTCTTT. Its protein product is CASGKNTEAFF.

V and J are TRBV2 and TRBJ2-3; perhaps TRBD2 as D (5 bases). The V gene's germline CDR1 is SNHLY and CDR2 FYNNEI. CDR3 length: 15 residues. V lost 8 bases and J 1 base, leaving 16 bases between the germline ends. The CDR3 reads CASSLGAVGTDTQYF. DNA of the CDR3: TGTGCCAGCTCCCTGGGAGCGGTAGGCACAGATACGCAGTATTTT.

The chain recombines TRBV2 with TRBJ1-5; 9 bases fit TRBD1. Germline loops: CDR1 SNHLY, CDR2 FYNNEI. This CDR3 spans 17 amino acids. The V and J ends lost 3 bases and 9 bases, in that order; junction bases with no gene match: 15. CDR3 DNA sequence: TGTGCCAGCAGTGATATGTCCACGGGACAGGGCACCAGGCCCCAGCATTTT. This codes for CASSDMSTGQGTRPQHF.

This sequence joins TRBV5-4 and TRBJ2-1; D is possibly TRBD2 (6 bases). Germline V CDR1 and CDR2: SGHNT, YYREEE (reference sequence). V was trimmed by 4 bases and J by 0 bases, leaving 11 bases between them. This CDR3 has 15 amino acids. The CDR3 protein is CASSTGGSSYNEQFF. CDR3 DNA sequence: TGTGCCAGCAGCACTGGAGGGAGCTCCTACAATGAGCAGTTCTTC.

This chain uses TRBV5-1 with TRBJ2-7; 8 bases match TRBD1. This CDR3 is 15 amino acids long. Germline CDR1 reads SGHRS; CDR2 reads YFSETQ. V lost 3 bases, J lost 5 bases, and 10 bases stayed unmatched. The CDR3 region is CASSWTGTGNNEQYF. CDR3 coding DNA: TGCGCCAGCAGCTGGACCGGGACAGGAAACAACGAGCAGTACTTC.

The V gene is TRBV27, the J gene TRBJ2-2; D unresolved. Trimming removed 6 bases from V and 6 bases from J, with 11 bases in between. Germline CDR1 is MNHEY and CDR2 is SMNVEV (reference sequence). The CDR3 is made up of 13 amino acids. CDR3 loop: CASRSHLAGELFF. The CDR3 DNA reads TGTGCCAGCAGGAGCCATCTCGCCGGGGAGCTGTTTTTT.

V usage is TRBV4-1 and J usage is TRBJ2-7; D call uncertain. Germline CDR1 and CDR2: MGHRA and YSYEKL. The CDR3 runs 13 residues. With 1 base removed from V and 1 base from J, the gap between germline ends came to 5 bases. The CDR3 is CASSQVGSYEQYF. CDR3 in DNA: TGCGCCAGCAGCCAAGTTGGGTCCTACGAGCAGTACTTC.

The rearrangement uses TRBV7-2 and TRBJ2-2; 8 bases fit TRBD2. Losses at the gene ends were 4 bases for V and 3 bases for J; bases not matched to a gene: 10. CDR3 length equals 17 residues. CDR1 and CDR2 (germline): SGHTA, FQGNSA. The CDR3 DNA is TGTGCCAGCAGCTCCTCAGCGGGAGTGGGGGACACCGGGGAGCTGTTTTTT. Translated, it gives CASSSSAGVGDTGELFF.

The chain links TRBV29-1 to TRBJ2-7; 9 bases line up with TRBD1. The CDR3 extends over 16 amino acids. Germline V lookup: CDR1 SQVTM, CDR2 ANQGSEA. With V trimmed by 3 bases and J by 4 bases, 13 bases remained unmatched. The CDR3 loop is CSVEAGPGTGLYEQYF. The CDR3 DNA reads as TGCAGCGTTGAGGCTGGACCCGGGACAGGGTTGTACGAGCAGTACTTC.

The V gene is TRBV5-6, the J gene TRBJ2-3; 13 nucleotides align to TRBD2. There are 18 residues in the CDR3. Per germline, CDR1 SGHDT and CDR2 YYEEEE. V gave up 4 bases and J gave up 6 bases; unmatched junction bases: 14. CDR3 sequence reads: CASSGFGRLAGGADTQYF. CDR3 in DNA: TGTGCCAGCAGCGGCTTTGGTAGACTAGCGGGGGGAGCGGATACGCAGTATTTT.

The chain is built from TRBV28 and TRBJ2-7; D might be TRBD1 (6 bases). V lost 8 bases and J lost 7, with 24 bases in between. The V gene's germline CDR1 is MDHEN and CDR2 SYDVKM. The CDR3 is made up of 15 amino acids. The CDR3 here is CASAPLGQSNGEQYF. The CDR3 bases are TGTGCCAGCGCCCCCTTAGGACAGTCAAACGGGGAGCAGTACTTC.

This rearrangement joins TRBV29-1 to TRBJ1-1, with 10 bases lining up with TRBD1. The CDR3 length is 13 residues. Germline CDR1 reads SQVTM; CDR2 reads ANQGSEA. V shed 3 bases, J shed 6 bases, and the junction held 4 bases outside the gene matches. The CDR3 DNA follows: TGCAGCGTTGAGACAGGGGGCGTCTCTGAAGCTTTCTTT. Amino acid sequence: CSVETGGVSEAFF.